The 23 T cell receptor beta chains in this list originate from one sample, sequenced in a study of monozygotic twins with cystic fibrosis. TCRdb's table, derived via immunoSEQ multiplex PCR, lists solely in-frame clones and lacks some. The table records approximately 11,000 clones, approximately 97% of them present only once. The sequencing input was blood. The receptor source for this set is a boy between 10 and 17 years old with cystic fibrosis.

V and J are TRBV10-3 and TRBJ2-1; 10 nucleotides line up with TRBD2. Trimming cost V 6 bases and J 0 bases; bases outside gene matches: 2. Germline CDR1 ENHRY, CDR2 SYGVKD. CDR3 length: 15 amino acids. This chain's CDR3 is CAIRSSGSSYNEQFF. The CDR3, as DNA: TGTGCCATCAGGTCTAGCGGGAGCTCCTACAATGAGCAGTTCTTC.

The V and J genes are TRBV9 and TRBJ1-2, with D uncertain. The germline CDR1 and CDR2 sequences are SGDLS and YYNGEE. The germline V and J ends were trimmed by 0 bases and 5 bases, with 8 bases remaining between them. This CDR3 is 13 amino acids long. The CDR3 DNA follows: TGTGCCAGCAGCGTAGGGATTGATTATGGCTACACCTTC. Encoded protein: CASSVGIDYGYTF.

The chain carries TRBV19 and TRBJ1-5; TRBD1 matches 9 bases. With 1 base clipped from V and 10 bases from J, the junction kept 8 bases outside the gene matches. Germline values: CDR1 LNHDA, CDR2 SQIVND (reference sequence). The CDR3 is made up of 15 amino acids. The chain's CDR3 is CASSIGGTGFTPQHF. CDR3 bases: TGTGCCAGTAGTATAGGTGGGACAGGGTTTACTCCCCAGCATTTT.

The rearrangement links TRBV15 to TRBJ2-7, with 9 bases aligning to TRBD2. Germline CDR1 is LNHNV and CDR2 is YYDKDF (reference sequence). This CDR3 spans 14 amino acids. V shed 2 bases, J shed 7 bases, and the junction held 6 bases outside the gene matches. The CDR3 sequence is CATSRWASGREQYF. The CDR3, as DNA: TGTGCCACCAGCAGATGGGCCAGCGGGAGGGAGCAGTACTTC.

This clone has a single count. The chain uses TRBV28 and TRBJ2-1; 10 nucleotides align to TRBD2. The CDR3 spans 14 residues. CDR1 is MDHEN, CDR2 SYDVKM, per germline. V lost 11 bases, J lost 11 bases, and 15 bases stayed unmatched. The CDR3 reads CAGSYGTSDRKQFF. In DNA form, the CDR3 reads TGTGCCGGAAGCTACGGGACTAGCGATCGGAAGCAGTTCTTC.

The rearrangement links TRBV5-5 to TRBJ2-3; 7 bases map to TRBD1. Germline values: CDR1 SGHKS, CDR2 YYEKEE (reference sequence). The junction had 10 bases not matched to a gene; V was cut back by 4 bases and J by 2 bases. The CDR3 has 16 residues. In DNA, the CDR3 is TGTGCCAGCAGCCTGACCGGGACAGTGCTCACAGATACGCAGTATTTT. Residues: CASSLTGTVLTDTQYF.

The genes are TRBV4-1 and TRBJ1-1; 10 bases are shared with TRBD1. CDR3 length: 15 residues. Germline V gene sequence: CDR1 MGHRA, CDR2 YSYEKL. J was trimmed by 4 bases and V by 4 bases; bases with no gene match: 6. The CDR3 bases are TGCGCCAGCAGCCTTGACAGGGGGCTTTTCACTGAAGCTTTCTTT. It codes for CASSLDRGLFTEAFF.

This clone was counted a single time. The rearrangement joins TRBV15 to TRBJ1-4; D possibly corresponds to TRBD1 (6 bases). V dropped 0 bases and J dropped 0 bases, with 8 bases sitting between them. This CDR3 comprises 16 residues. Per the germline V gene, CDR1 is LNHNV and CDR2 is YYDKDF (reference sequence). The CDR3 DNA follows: TGTGCCACCAGCAGAGACCGGACAGCAACTAATGAAAAACTGTTTTTT. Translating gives CATSRDRTATNEKLFF.

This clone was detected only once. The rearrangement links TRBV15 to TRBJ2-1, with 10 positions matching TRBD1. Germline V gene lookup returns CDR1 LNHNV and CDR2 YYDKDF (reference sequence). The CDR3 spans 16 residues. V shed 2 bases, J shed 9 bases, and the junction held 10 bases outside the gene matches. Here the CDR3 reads CATSRWGGQGPPEQFF. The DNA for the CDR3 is TGTGCCACCAGCAGATGGGGGGGACAGGGGCCCCCTGAGCAGTTCTTC.

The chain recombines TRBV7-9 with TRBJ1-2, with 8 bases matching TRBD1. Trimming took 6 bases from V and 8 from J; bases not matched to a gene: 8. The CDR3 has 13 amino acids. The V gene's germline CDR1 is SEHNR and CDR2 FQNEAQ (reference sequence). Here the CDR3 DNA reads TGTGCCAGCAGACCCCCAGGGGGCTGGGGCTACACCTTC. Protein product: CASRPPGGWGYTF.

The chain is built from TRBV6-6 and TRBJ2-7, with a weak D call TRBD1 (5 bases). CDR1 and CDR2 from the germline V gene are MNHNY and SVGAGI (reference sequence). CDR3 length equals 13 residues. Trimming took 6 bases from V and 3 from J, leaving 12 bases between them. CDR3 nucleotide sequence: TGTGCCAGCAGCCTACAGGATTTCTACGAGCAGTACTTC. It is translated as CASSLQDFYEQYF.

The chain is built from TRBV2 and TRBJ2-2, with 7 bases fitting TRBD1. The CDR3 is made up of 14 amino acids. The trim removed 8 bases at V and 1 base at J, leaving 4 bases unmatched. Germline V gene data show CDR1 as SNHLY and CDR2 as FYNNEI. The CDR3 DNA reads TGTGCCAGCCGAAGACAGGGGAACACCGGGGAGCTGTTTTTT. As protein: CASRRQGNTGELFF.

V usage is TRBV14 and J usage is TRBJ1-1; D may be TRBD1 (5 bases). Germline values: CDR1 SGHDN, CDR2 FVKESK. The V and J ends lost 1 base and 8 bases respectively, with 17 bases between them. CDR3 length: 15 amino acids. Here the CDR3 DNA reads TGTGCCAGCAGCCAAGGGCTCGGGGGACTGATGGAAGCTTTCTTT. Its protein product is CASSQGLGGLMEAFF.

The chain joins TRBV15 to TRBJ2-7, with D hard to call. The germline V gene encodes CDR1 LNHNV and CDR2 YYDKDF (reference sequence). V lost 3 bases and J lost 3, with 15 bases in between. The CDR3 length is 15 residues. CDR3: CATSSPKLGRYEQYF. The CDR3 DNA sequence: TGTGCCACCAGCAGTCCTAAGCTTGGACGCTACGAGCAGTACTTC.

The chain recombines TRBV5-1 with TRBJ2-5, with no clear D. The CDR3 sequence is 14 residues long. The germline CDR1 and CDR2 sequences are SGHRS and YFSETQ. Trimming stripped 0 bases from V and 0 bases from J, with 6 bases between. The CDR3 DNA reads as TGCGCCAGCAGCTTGGAAGAGTACCAAGAGACCCAGTACTTC. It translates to CASSLEEYQETQYF.

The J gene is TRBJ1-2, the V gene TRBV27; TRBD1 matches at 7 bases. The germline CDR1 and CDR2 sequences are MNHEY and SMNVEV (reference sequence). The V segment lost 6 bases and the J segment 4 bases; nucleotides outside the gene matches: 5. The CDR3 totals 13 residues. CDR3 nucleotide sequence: TGTGCCAGCAGCCTACAGGGGAGCTATGGCTACACCTTC. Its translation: CASSLQGSYGYTF.

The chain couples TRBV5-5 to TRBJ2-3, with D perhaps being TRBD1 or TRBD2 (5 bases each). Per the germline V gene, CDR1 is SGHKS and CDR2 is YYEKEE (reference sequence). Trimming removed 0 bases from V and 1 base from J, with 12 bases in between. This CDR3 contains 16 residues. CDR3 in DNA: TGTGCCAGCAGCTTGGGAGGGACGAGGGGCACAGATACGCAGTATTTT. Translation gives CASSLGGTRGTDTQYF.

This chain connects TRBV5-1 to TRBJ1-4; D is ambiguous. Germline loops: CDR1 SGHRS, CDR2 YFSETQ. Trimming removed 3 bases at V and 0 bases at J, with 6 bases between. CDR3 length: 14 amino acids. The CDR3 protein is CASSSVATNEKLFF. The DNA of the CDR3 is TGCGCCAGCAGCTCGGTTGCAACTAATGAAAAACTGTTTTTT.

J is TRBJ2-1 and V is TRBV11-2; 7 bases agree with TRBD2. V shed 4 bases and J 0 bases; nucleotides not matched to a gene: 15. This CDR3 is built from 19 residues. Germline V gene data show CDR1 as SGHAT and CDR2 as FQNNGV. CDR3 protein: CASSSSHAGALSSYNEQFF. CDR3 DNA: TGTGCCAGCAGCTCTTCCCACGCGGGAGCACTATCCTCCTACAATGAGCAGTTCTTC. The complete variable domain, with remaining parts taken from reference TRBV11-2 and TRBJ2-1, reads EAGVAQSPRYKIIEKRQSVAFWCNPISGHATLYWYQQILGQGPKLLIQFQNNGVVDDSQLPKDRFSAERLKGVDSTLKIQPAKLEDSAVYLCASSSSHAGALSSYNEQFFGPGTRLTVL.

For the CDR3, the DNA is TGTGCCAGCAGCCCGAGGGACAGGGAAAAACCACCCCTCCACTTT. Protein: CASSPRDREKPPLHF. V usage is TRBV9 and J usage is TRBJ1-6; TRBD1 matches 9 bases. Trimming took 4 bases from V and 11 from J; bases not matched to a gene: 10. Per the germline V gene, CDR1 is SGDLS and CDR2 is YYNGEE. CDR3 length: 15 residues.

The CDR3 sequence: CASSLGPDEKLFF. The CDR3 DNA follows: TGTGCCAGCAGCTTAGGACCTGATGAAAAACTGTTTTTT. The V call is TRBV11-3, the J call TRBJ1-4; D gene ambiguous. The CDR3 runs 13 residues. V gave up 1 base and J gave up 6 bases, with 6 bases separating them. The germline V gene has CDR1 SGHNT and CDR2 YENEEA.

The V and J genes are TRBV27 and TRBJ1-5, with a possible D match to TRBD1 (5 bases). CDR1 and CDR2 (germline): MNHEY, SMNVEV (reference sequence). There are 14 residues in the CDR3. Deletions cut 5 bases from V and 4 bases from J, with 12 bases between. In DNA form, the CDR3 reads TGTGCCAGCAGTAAACGGGGGTCTAATCAGCCCCAGCATTTT. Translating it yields CASSKRGSNQPQHF.

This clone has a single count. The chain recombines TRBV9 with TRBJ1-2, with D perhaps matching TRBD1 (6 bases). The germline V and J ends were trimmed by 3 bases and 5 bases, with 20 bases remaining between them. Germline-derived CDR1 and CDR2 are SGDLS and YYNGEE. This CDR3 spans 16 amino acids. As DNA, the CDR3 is TGTGCCAGCAGCGCGGACAGCAGGCTAACTAGATATGGCTACACCTTC. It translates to CASSADSRLTRYGYTF.